The source of this T cell receptor (beta chain) is a study of identifying expanded T cells in peripheral blood. V was pared by 8 bases and J by 4 bases, with 14 bases between. The germline CDR1 and CDR2 sequences are SNHLY and FYNNEI. The CDR3 has 13 residues. TCRdb's table, derived via immunoSEQ multiplex PCR, lists solely in-frame clones and lacks some. Of 51,000 or so clones listed, less than 85% are singletons. This receptor was obtained from a person aged 18 to 70 in good health. The chain couples TRBV2 to TRBJ1-2; D possibly corresponds to TRBD1 (5 bases). Sequencing was performed on blood. The CDR3 reads CASVQGGIYGYTF. The CDR3 DNA is TGTGCCAGCGTTCAGGGTGGTATCTATGGCTACACCTTC.